This TCR beta chain was identified in a study of glioma-infiltrating T cells. The study, taken as a whole, reports: Gliomas, especially low-grade, showed above-expected tissue-blood divergence; non-neoplastic patients showed below. Very few CDR3 sequences were shared between tissue and blood.

V lost 4 bases and J lost 1; bases outside the gene matches: 7. The CDR3 extends over 15 amino acids. Germline V lookup: CDR1 SGHNT, CDR2 YYREEE (reference sequence). The iRepertoire nested amplicon-rescue multiplex PCR amplified TCR alpha and beta CDR3s from RNA. For one-step reverse transcription and amplification, 100-400 ng of tissue mRNA or PBMC total RNA was used. A single record per CDR3 protein comes from TCRdb applying MiXCR to the multiplex PCR reads. The sample has 150,000 to 200,000 distinct CDR3 sequences, about 40% seen once. This clonotype was found a few times. The antigen is undetermined.

The chain has TRBV5-4 and TRBJ1-1, with 7 positions matching TRBD1. Sequencing was done on a sample of glioma tissue, nonneoplastic brain tissue, or PBMCs (not recorded which). This clonotype originated in a human donor with low-grade glioma or glioblastoma, undergoing nonglioma brain surgery, or in good health (not recorded which). The CDR3 reads CASSPGGGENTEAFF. The CDR3 DNA follows: TGTGCCAGCAGCCCTGGAGGGGGCGAGAACACTGAAGCTTTCTTT.